These T cell receptor beta chains were read from a single sample in a study of CD8+CD57+ T cells in acquired aplastic anemia. TCRdb re-called the reads with MiXCR, one entry per CDR3 protein. The data show 150,000 to 200,000 distinct CDR3 sequences, over 60% seen once. The specimen was sorted CD4+, CD8+, or CD8+CD57+ T cells (not recorded which) from PBMCs. These TCRs come from a human donor with severe aplastic anemia or a healthy control (not recorded which). The CDR3 runs from the conserved cysteine through the conserved F or W. The D gene is left open where the match is weak. Clone size is given for some rows only: seen once, a few or many times, or a class if the clone is expanded.

j_call d_call clone_size v_call cdr3_nt cdr3_aa
TRBJ2-5 TRBD2 - TRBV7-9 TGTGCCAGCAGCCTGACCGTCCCGGGGGGTGAAGAGACCCAGTACTTC CASSLTVPGGEETQYF
TRBJ2-1 TRBD1 - TRBV7-9 TGTGCCAGCAGCCCGACAGGACAGGTCTACAATGAGCAGTTCTTC CASSPTGQVYNEQFF
TRBJ1-1 - - TRBV7-9 TGTGCCAGCAGCGGGGGTTCCTTGGATACTGAAGCTTTCTTT CASSGGSLDTEAFF
TRBJ2-7 TRBD2 - TRBV19 TGTGCCAGAAGGGGGACTAGCGACTCCTACGAGCAGTACTTC CARRGTSDSYEQYF
TRBJ2-7 - once TRBV15 TGTGCCACCAGCAGAGTGACGACGGGCGGCTCCTACGAGCAGTACTTC CATSRVTTGGSYEQYF
TRBJ2-1 TRBD2 - TRBV7-9 TGTGCCAGCCCTAGCGGCAATGAGCAGTTCTTC CASPSGNEQFF
TRBJ2-5 - - TRBV6-5 TGTGCCAGCAGTCCGAGGGGGGCAGGGGAGACCCAGTACTTC CASSPRGAGETQYF
TRBJ1-1 TRBD1 many TRBV10-3 TGTGCCATCAGTGACAGGACAGGGGGATCCGCGAACACTGAAGCTTTCTTT CAISDRTGGSANTEAFF
TRBJ1-2 - - TRBV7-9 TGTGCCAGCAGCTTAGGGCAACAGCGGGACTATGGCTACACCTTC CASSLGQQRDYGYTF
TRBJ2-1 - - TRBV20-1 TGCAGTGCTAGATCAGGGGCTGAGCAGTTCTTC CSARSGAEQFF
TRBJ1-6 - - TRBV12-3/TRBV12-4 TGTGCCAGCAGCACCGGACAGCCTAATTCACCCCTCCACTTT CASSTGQPNSPLHF
TRBJ2-2 TRBD2 many TRBV6-4 TGTGCCAGCAGTGACGGGGGGGGGGACACCGGGGAGCTGTTTTTT CASSDGGGDTGELFF
TRBJ2-7 - few TRBV2 TGTGCCAGCAGTGACCGCTCTGACAGCTACGAGCAGTACTTC CASSDRSDSYEQYF
TRBJ2-7 - - TRBV6-2/TRBV6-3 TGTGCCAGCAGTTCCCCGAGGGGTTTTTTCGAGCAGTACTTC CASSSPRGFFEQYF
TRBJ1-5 - few TRBV7-2 TGTGCCAGCAGCCCACCCGAACAGCCCCAGCATTTT CASSPPEQPQHF
TRBJ1-2 - - TRBV2 TGTGCCAGTTCGGGGGAAGGCTACACCTTC CASSGEGYTF
TRBJ2-7 - - TRBV15 TGTGCCATCAGCAGGGAACGGGCTAGCGACTCCTACGAGCAGTACTTC CAISRERASDSYEQYF
TRBJ2-2 TRBD2 once TRBV10-3 TGTGCCGTCAGCGGCGGGAGAGGTGGGGAGCTGTTTTTT CAVSGGRGGELFF
TRBJ2-3 TRBD1 - TRBV19 TGTGCCAGTAGTCGGGACAGTAGCACAGATACGCAGTATTTT CASSRDSSTDTQYF
TRBJ2-2 - - TRBV10-3 TGTGCCACCCAAGAGGGACGCTTACTCACCGGGGAGCTGTTTTTT CATQEGRLLTGELFF
TRBJ1-2 TRBD1 - TRBV29-1 TGCAGTCGGACAGGGGAAAACTATGGCTACACCTTC CSRTGENYGYTF
TRBJ2-7 TRBD1 many TRBV11-3 TGTGCCAGCAGCCCACTCCGGGACAGGGGAGTCTACGAGCAGTACTTC CASSPLRDRGVYEQYF
TRBJ1-1 - - TRBV7-2 TGTGCCAGCGCCCAGGGTAGAGGCACTGAAGCTTTCTTT CASAQGRGTEAFF
TRBJ2-7 - - TRBV2 TGTGCCAGCAGTCAAACGGGACTGCTCGAGCAGTACTTC CASSQTGLLEQYF
TRBJ2-2 - - TRBV24-1 TGTGCCACCAGTGACAGGGGACCCGGGGAGCTGTTTTTT CATSDRGPGELFF
TRBJ1-2 TRBD1 - TRBV29-1 TGCAGCGGCAAGACAGGGACTAACTATGGCTACACCTTC CSGKTGTNYGYTF
TRBJ2-1 - - TRBV20-1 TGCAGTGCTAGGACGACAGCGGGCAATGAGCAGTTCTTC CSARTTAGNEQFF
TRBJ2-3 - - TRBV15 TGTGCCACCAGCAGAAGATCAACGTACACAGATACGCAGTATTTT CATSRRSTYTDTQYF
TRBJ1-4 TRBD1 - TRBV6-5 TGTGCCAGCAGTTACCCCGGACGGGACAGGGGGGTAACTAATGAAAAACTGTTTTTT CASSYPGRDRGVTNEKLFF
TRBJ2-5 - - TRBV5-4 TGTGCCAGCAGCTTAGTAACAGATCAAGAGACCCAGTACTTC CASSLVTDQETQYF
TRBJ1-2 - few TRBV9 TGTGCCAGCAGCGTAGGACCTACTAACTATGGCTACACCTTC CASSVGPTNYGYTF
TRBJ2-1 TRBD2 - TRBV9 TGTGCCAGCAGCCCCCGGGTAGCGGGGGGTTACAATGAGCAGTTCTTC CASSPRVAGGYNEQFF
TRBJ2-7 - many TRBV10-3 TGTGCCATCAGTGAGTCGGAGACTAGCTCCTACGAGCAGTACTTC CAISESETSSYEQYF
TRBJ2-5 TRBD2 few TRBV7-6 TGTGCCAGCAGCTTAGGAAGCGGGACCACCGCGACCCAGTACTTC CASSLGSGTTATQYF
TRBJ2-7 - - TRBV20-1 TGCAGTGCCGGTAAGGGGGGGACAGTCTACGAGCAGTACTTC CSAGKGGTVYEQYF
TRBJ2-7 TRBD2 - TRBV7-9 TGTGCCAGCAGCTTCGGAACTAGCGGGCCCTCCTACGAGCAGTACTTC CASSFGTSGPSYEQYF